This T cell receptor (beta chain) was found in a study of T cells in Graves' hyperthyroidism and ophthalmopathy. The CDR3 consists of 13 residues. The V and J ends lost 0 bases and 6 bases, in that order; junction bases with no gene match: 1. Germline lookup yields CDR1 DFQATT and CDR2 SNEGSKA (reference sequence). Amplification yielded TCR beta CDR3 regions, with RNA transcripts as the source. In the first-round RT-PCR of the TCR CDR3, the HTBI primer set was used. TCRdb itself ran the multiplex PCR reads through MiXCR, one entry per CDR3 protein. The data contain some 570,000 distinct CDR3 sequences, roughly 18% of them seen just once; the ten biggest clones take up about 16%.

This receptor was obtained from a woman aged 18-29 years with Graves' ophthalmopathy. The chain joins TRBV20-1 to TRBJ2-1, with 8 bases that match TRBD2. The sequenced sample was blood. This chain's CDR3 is CSARDRGGNEQFF. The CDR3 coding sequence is TGCAGTGCTAGAGATCGGGGGGGCAATGAGCAGTTCTTC.